The 24 T cell receptor beta chains below come from one sample, sequenced in a study of siplizumab effects on memory and regulatory T cells. Sequencing used immunoSEQ multiplex PCR; TCRdb keeps in-frame clones, though not all of them. Of 99,000 or so clones listed, roughly 91% are singletons. Sequencing was carried out using CD4+ T cells sorted from blood. The receptors come from a human donor in good health.

The V and J genes are TRBV4-1 and TRBJ2-3; 9 positions agree with TRBD2. V dropped 1 base and J dropped 4; count of bases not matched to a gene: 9. Germline V gene lookup returns CDR1 MGHRA and CDR2 YSYEKL. The CDR3 runs to 17 residues. DNA for the CDR3: TGCGCCAGCAGCCAAGTTTTGCTAGCGGGACTCCCAGATACGCAGTATTTT. The encoded protein is CASSQVLLAGLPDTQYF.

V is TRBV6-5 and J is TRBJ1-1; no reliable D call. The CDR3 is made up of 15 amino acids. Trimming removed 0 bases at V and 2 bases at J, with 10 bases between. The germline V gene has CDR1 MNHEY and CDR2 SVGAGI. The CDR3 nucleotides read TGTGCCAGCAGTTACTCGGGTTACGGCAACACTGAAGCTTTCTTT. Amino acid sequence: CASSYSGYGNTEAFF.

The chain combines TRBV11-3 with TRBJ1-1; 7 nucleotides match TRBD1. The CDR3 contains 16 residues. Germline trimming cut 4 bases from V and 4 bases from J; bases unmatched to any gene: 12. The germline gives CDR1 SGHNT, CDR2 YENEEA. CDR3 sequence reads: CASSSTGASPPTEAFF. In DNA form, the CDR3 reads TGTGCCAGCAGCTCAACAGGGGCCTCTCCACCCACTGAAGCTTTCTTT.

The V and J genes are TRBV7-8 and TRBJ1-5, with D possibly matching TRBD1 (5 bases). V lost 1 base to trimming and J lost 3 bases, with 13 bases between them. This CDR3 spans 16 amino acids. CDR1 and CDR2 from the germline V gene are SGHVS and FQNEAQ. The DNA for the CDR3 is TGTGCCAGCAGCTTAGAGGGGCTGGGTAACAATCAGCCCCAGCATTTT. It is translated as CASSLEGLGNNQPQHF.

This chain joins TRBV19 and TRBJ2-7; D perhaps matches TRBD1 (5 bases). Trimming left V 5 bases short and J 4 bases short, with 12 bases between. Germline values: CDR1 LNHDA, CDR2 SQIVND (reference sequence). The CDR3 has 13 amino acids. CDR3 residues: CASSSDMGYEQYF. Here the CDR3 DNA reads TGTGCCAGTAGTTCGGACATGGGATACGAGCAGTACTTC.

The gene calls are TRBV5-1 and TRBJ2-1; the D gene is possibly TRBD2 (5 bases). CDR3 length: 15 amino acids. Germline V gives CDR1 SGHRS, CDR2 YFSETQ. V was trimmed by 0 bases and J by 5 bases, leaving 12 bases between them. The CDR3, as DNA: TGCGCCAGCAGCTTGGAGGCTAGCAGACACAATGAGCAGTTCTTC. Translating gives CASSLEASRHNEQFF.

The chain combines TRBV11-2 with TRBJ2-7, with D possibly TRBD2 on 6 matching bases. V was shortened by 1 base and J by 0 bases, with 10 bases between the two germline ends. CDR3 length equals 15 residues. Germline-derived CDR1 and CDR2 are SGHAT and FQNNGV. Written as DNA, the CDR3 is TGTGCCAGCAGCTTAGTAGGCGGGATCTCCTACGAGCAGTACTTC. This encodes CASSLVGGISYEQYF.

This chain uses TRBV5-4 with TRBJ2-5; 12 nucleotides match TRBD2. The CDR3 spans 18 residues. Germline V CDR1 and CDR2: SGHNT, YYREEE (reference sequence). V gave up 2 bases and J gave up 1 base; unmatched junction bases: 9. The CDR3 spells CASSFRLTSGGTQETQYF. The CDR3 DNA follows: TGTGCCAGCAGCTTCCGGCTGACTAGCGGGGGCACCCAAGAGACCCAGTACTTC.

The gene calls are TRBV5-1 and TRBJ2-7; D is uncertain. The germline V gene encodes CDR1 SGHRS and CDR2 YFSETQ. V was shortened by 5 bases and J by 1 base, with 7 bases between the two germline ends. This CDR3 has 12 amino acids. CDR3 DNA: TGCGCCAGCAGATTAGAATCCTACGAGCAGTACTTC. This translates into CASRLESYEQYF.

V and J are TRBV5-1 and TRBJ1-1; D remains unclear. Germline assignment: CDR1 SGHRS and CDR2 YFSETQ. CDR3 length equals 14 residues. The germline V and J ends were trimmed by 0 bases and 3 bases, with 9 bases remaining between them. The CDR3 is CASSLAGFDTEAFF. Written as DNA, the CDR3 is TGCGCCAGCAGCTTGGCGGGGTTTGACACTGAAGCTTTCTTT. Drawing the rest from reference TRBV5-1 and TRBJ1-1, the complete variable domain is KAGVTQTPRYLIKTRGQQVTLSCSPISGHRSVSWYQQTPGQGLQFLFEYFSETQRNKGNFPGRFSGRQFSNSRSEMNVSTLELGDSALYLCASSLAGFDTEAFFGQGTRLTVV.

This sequence joins TRBV5-8 and TRBJ2-1, with TRBD2 matching over 7 bases. The CDR3 loop spans 15 amino acids. V was clipped by 0 bases and J by 4 bases; unmatched bases: 4. Per the germline V gene, CDR1 is SGHTS and CDR2 is YDEGEE. CDR3 region: CASSLGLAEYNEQFF. CDR3 bases: TGTGCCAGCAGCTTGGGACTAGCCGAGTACAATGAGCAGTTCTTC.

This chain joins TRBV28 and TRBJ2-6; D not certain. This CDR3 is built from 14 residues. V shed 6 bases and J shed 4 bases, with 10 bases lying between them. Germline assignment: CDR1 MDHEN and CDR2 SYDVKM. The CDR3 spells CASSDLTGANVLTF. The CDR3 DNA reads TGTGCCAGCAGCGATCTTACGGGGGCCAACGTCCTGACTTTC.

The V gene is TRBV20-1, the J gene TRBJ2-5; D not resolved. The CDR3 length is 10 residues. Germline V lookup: CDR1 DFQATT, CDR2 SNEGSKA (reference sequence). V was trimmed by 5 bases and J by 1 base, leaving 2 bases between them. CDR3 in amino acids: CSAGQETQYF. As DNA, the CDR3 is TGCAGTGCTGGCCAAGAGACCCAGTACTTC.

Here the CDR3 DNA reads TGCGCCAGCAGCCCTGGGGGCGCGGACACTGAAGCTTTCTTT. The encoded protein is CASSPGGADTEAFF. V is TRBV5-1 and J is TRBJ1-1, with D perhaps matching TRBD1 (6 bases). This CDR3 region has 14 residues. Germline assignment: CDR1 SGHRS and CDR2 YFSETQ. V lost 4 bases and J 3 bases, leaving 13 bases between the germline ends.

The gene calls are TRBV7-8 and TRBJ2-3, with TRBD1 identical over 8 bases. Germline CDR1 SGHVS, CDR2 FQNEAQ. Trimming took 5 bases from V and 5 from J; bases not matched to a gene: 3. This CDR3 comprises 13 residues. The CDR3 loop reads CASSPTGGDTQYF. In nucleotides, the CDR3 is TGTGCCAGCAGCCCCACAGGGGGAGATACGCAGTATTTT.

The chain employs TRBV6-5 and TRBJ1-1; 7 nucleotides match TRBD1. The CDR3 is 13 residues long. Germline V CDR1 and CDR2: MNHEY, SVGAGI. The V gene end was trimmed by 9 bases and the J gene end by 7 bases; junction bases not matched to a gene: 11. CDR3 region: CASHRDRKFEAFF. The CDR3 nucleotides are TGTGCCAGTCACCGGGACAGAAAGTTTGAAGCTTTCTTT.

V gene TRBV4-1 combines with J gene TRBJ2-7, with D perhaps matching TRBD1 or TRBD2 (5 bases each). V was clipped by 4 bases and J by 6 bases, with 13 bases between them. CDR3 length: 13 amino acids. The V gene's germline CDR1 is MGHRA and CDR2 YSYEKL. The DNA of the CDR3 is TGCGCCAGCAGCCTGTTGCCTGGGGGCGAGCAGTACTTC. Translated: CASSLLPGGEQYF.

V is TRBV5-1 and J is TRBJ2-3; 8 bases match TRBD1. Germline-derived CDR1 and CDR2 are SGHRS and YFSETQ. Trimming took 7 bases from V and 5 from J; bases not matched to a gene: 9. The CDR3 has 14 residues. The CDR3, as DNA: TGCGCCAGCGGACAGGGCGTTCGTGGAGATACGCAGTATTTT. Residues: CASGQGVRGDTQYF.

The count of this clone is one. The V and J genes are TRBV18 and TRBJ1-5; tentative D call: TRBD1 (5 bases). CDR3 length: 14 amino acids. From germline, CDR1 is KGHSH and CDR2 LQKENI. V dropped 6 bases and J dropped 2 bases, with 11 bases sitting between them. The CDR3 region has the DNA TGTGCCAGCTCCCACGGGGACGGCAATCAGCCCCAGCATTTT. Its translation is CASSHGDGNQPQHF.

V is TRBV6-1 and J is TRBJ1-5; maybe TRBD1 (5 bases). Trimming removed 6 bases from V and 4 bases from J, with 13 bases in between. In germline, CDR1 is MNHNS, CDR2 SASEGT. CDR3 length: 14 residues. CDR3 in DNA: TGTGCCAGCAGCGGGCAGGGTAGGAATCAGCCCCAGCATTTT. The encoded protein is CASSGQGRNQPQHF.

J is TRBJ2-7 and V is TRBV7-8; D is ambiguous. CDR1 and CDR2 (germline): SGHVS, FQNEAQ. The CDR3 has 12 residues. The ends were cut back, 4 bases at V and 3 bases at J, with 7 bases in the middle. Here the CDR3 reads CASSYDVYEQYF. The CDR3 DNA sequence: TGTGCCAGCAGCTATGACGTCTACGAGCAGTACTTC.

The chain has TRBV2 and TRBJ2-7; 9 bases align to TRBD2. Germline V gene lookup returns CDR1 SNHLY and CDR2 FYNNEI. The J segment lost 3 bases and the V segment lost 7 bases, leaving 10 bases of the junction unmatched. There are 15 residues in the CDR3. CDR3 in amino acids: CASTLRRGGYYEQYF. CDR3 bases: TGTGCCAGCACCCTCCGGCGGGGGGGGTACTACGAGCAGTACTTC.

This chain connects TRBV5-1 to TRBJ1-4; 7 bases map to TRBD1. The CDR3 length is 17 residues. The germline V gene has CDR1 SGHRS and CDR2 YFSETQ. After removal of 0 bases from V and 8 bases from J, the junction contained 13 bases not matched to a gene. The CDR3 protein is CASSLDLGTAHGEKLFF. In DNA form, the CDR3 reads TGCGCCAGCAGCTTGGATCTTGGGACAGCTCATGGGGAAAAACTGTTTTTT.

The V and J genes are TRBV5-1 and TRBJ2-3; 16 nucleotides match TRBD2. J was trimmed by 4 bases and V by 4 bases; bases with no gene match: 15. The CDR3 loop spans 20 amino acids. Germline V gene data show CDR1 as SGHRS and CDR2 as YFSETQ. The CDR3 protein is CASSLRSGTSGGARPDTQYF. Written as DNA, the CDR3 is TGCGCCAGCAGCCTACGATCCGGGACTAGCGGGGGGGCAAGGCCAGATACGCAGTATTTT.